What follows describes a single T cell receptor (beta chain). CDR1 and CDR2 (germline): LGHNT, FRNRAP. The CDR3 loop spans 14 amino acids. Between the trimmed V and J ends, which lost 6 bases and 4 bases, there was a span of 13 bases. This specimen comes from a study of blood T cell repertoires in COVID-19. The data were produced by immunoSEQ multiplex PCR, yet TCRdb's version contains in-frame clones alone and is incomplete. The data contain some 490,000 clones, about 85% of them singletons. In terms of age and location, participants ranged from about 18 to 90 years and lived in about 25 US areas. Researchers sorted participants into cohorts using their self-reported clinical history.

This chain connects TRBV12-5 to TRBJ1-3; maybe TRBD1 (5 bases). The receptor comes from a woman aged 60 to 75 who had recovered from COVID-19. The source material was PBMCs or T cells enriched from blood (not recorded which). CDR3 amino acids: CASGKGQGGNTIYF. The CDR3, as DNA: TGTGCTAGTGGGAAGGGGCAGGGAGGAAACACCATATATTTT.